There are many counts of the clone carrying this TCR beta chain. Its cognate antigen is unknown. A quantitative 5'-RACE method, one with molecular barcodes, was used to make TCR beta libraries. TCRdb reprocessed the 5' RACE reads via MiXCR and lists one record per CDR3 protein. The sample lists more than 400,000 distinct CDR3 sequences, about 5% occurring once. Germline values: CDR1 MNHNS, CDR2 SASEGT. The V end lost 1 base, the J end lost 11 bases, and 12 bases lay between the germline ends. CDR3 length: 13 residues. This sample was included in a study of CD8 T cells in ankylosing spondylitis. Study-level points and caveats: Disease-linked clones displayed a CD8+ phenotype and appeared relatively rarely in peripheral blood. Clones tied to disease were said to be significantly enriched in matched ankylosing spondylitis synovial fluid. Reactive arthritis synovial fluid and blood previously showed some of these motif variants. What appeared characteristic of ankylosing spondylitis blood was a TCR beta motif of about eight highly homologous variants.

This sequence was found in a male donor with ankylosing spondylitis. The gene calls are TRBV6-1 and TRBJ1-5; D ambiguous. Specimen: blood, either unsorted or a sorted T cell fraction (not recorded which). CDR3 nucleotides: TGTGCCAGCAGTGAAGGCGGTTCCCGGTCCCAGCATTTT. Translated: CASSEGGSRSQHF.